This entry describes one T cell receptor beta chain. The limits of the CDR3 on the DNA are not certain, so only TCRdb's listed CDR3 is given. This record comes from a study of T cell responses to AZD1222 COVID-19 vaccine. Profiled with immunoSEQ multiplex PCR; TCRdb holds only in-frame clones, not every one. The sample consists of fewer than 70,000 clones, approximately 80% of them appearing once. The length of the CDR3 is 13 amino acids, counting both ends. This clonotype was sampled from an adult who received the AZD1222 COVID-19 vaccine. This chain joins TRBV12-3 or TRBV12-4 and TRBJ1-2. The sample was peripheral blood, taken 28 days after the second AZD1222 dose. CDR3 amino acids: CASILGGRGGYTF.